Shown below are 32 T cell receptor beta chains from a single sample sequenced in a study of human T cells and chemical hapten exposure. Time point noted: pre-sensitization, week 0. Treatment reported: therapeutic diphenylcyclopropenone sensitization with weekly scalp DPC. From the RACE reads, TCRdb called clonotypes with MiXCR, one entry per CDR3 protein. Among approximately 400,000 distinct CDR3 sequences listed, about 5.1% were seen once. The specimen was whole blood, collected in connection with sensitization to the hapten diphenylcyclopropenone (DPC). Source of these receptors: a woman between 45 and 60 years old with alopecia areata. Some clones in this sample may be carry-over from other donors' samples.

This clonotype was recorded at least ten times. This chain links TRBV2 with TRBJ2-7; D could derive from TRBD1 or TRBD2 (5 bases each). The CDR3 runs 15 residues. Between the trimmed V and J ends, which lost 5 bases and 1 base, there was a span of 15 bases. In germline, CDR1 is SNHLY, CDR2 FYNNEI. The CDR3 nucleotides are TGTGCCAGCAGTAAGACCCGGGGCCAGTCCTACGAGCAGTACTTC. Translated: CASSKTRGQSYEQYF.

This clonotype came up many times. V is TRBV12-5 and J is TRBJ1-1; D unclear. Trimming removed 6 bases at V and 5 bases at J, with 1 base between. This CDR3 is built from 9 residues. Germline V gene sequence: CDR1 LGHNT, CDR2 FRNRAP. CDR3 loop: CASGTEAFF. The CDR3 DNA reads TGTGCTAGTGGGACTGAAGCTTTCTTT.

The chain has TRBV20-1 and TRBJ2-6; D gene uncertain. The CDR3 runs to 16 residues. Between the trimmed V and J ends, which lost 3 bases and 0 bases, there was a span of 12 bases. Per the germline V gene, CDR1 is DFQATT and CDR2 is SNEGSKA (reference sequence). The CDR3 loop is CSASEDGDSGANVLTF. CDR3 in DNA: TGCAGTGCTAGCGAAGATGGAGACTCTGGGGCCAACGTCCTGACTTTC.

Ten or more counts support this clonotype. This sequence joins TRBV29-1 and TRBJ2-5; D is unclear. The germline V gene has CDR1 SQVTM and CDR2 ANQGSEA. Trimming left V 6 bases short and J 4 bases short, with 15 bases between. This CDR3 region has 13 residues. CDR3 sequence: CSVPGPRSETQYF. For the CDR3, the DNA is TGCAGCGTACCGGGCCCGAGATCAGAGACCCAGTACTTC.

This clonotype has just a few counts. The chain is built from TRBV29-1 and TRBJ1-3; 8 bases agree with TRBD1. The CDR3 is 17 amino acids. Germline trimming cut 6 bases from V and 0 bases from J; bases unmatched to any gene: 13. Germline loops: CDR1 SQVTM, CDR2 ANQGSEA. For the CDR3, the DNA is TGCAGCGTGGAACAATACAGGGGGGGATCCTCTGGAAACACCATATATTTT. Translation: CSVEQYRGGSSGNTIYF. Based on the CDR3 plus reference TRBV29-1 and TRBJ1-3, the full variable domain is SAVISQKPSRDICQRGTSLTIQCQVDSQVTMMFWYRQQPGQSLTLIATANQGSEATYESGFVIDKFPISRPNLTFSTLTVSNMSPEDSSIYLCSVEQYRGGSSGNTIYFGEGSWLTVV.

The chain has TRBV15 and TRBJ2-7; D could derive from TRBD1 or TRBD2 (5 bases each). Germline CDR1 reads LNHNV; CDR2 reads YYDKDF (reference sequence). The CDR3 spans 16 residues. Trimming took 1 base from V and 5 from J, leaving 18 bases between them. The CDR3 loop is CATSRGGAGTEHEQYF. CDR3 in DNA: TGTGCCACCAGCAGAGGAGGAGCAGGGACCGAACACGAGCAGTACTTC.

About this clonotype: A single base separates this from a much larger clone, so it may be a read error. This chain joins TRBV6-4 and TRBJ2-7; 7 positions agree with TRBD1. Germline assignment: CDR1 MRHNA and CDR2 SNTAGT. The CDR3 loop spans 18 amino acids. CDR3: CASSDSSLRTGQTYEQCF. The CDR3 region has the DNA TGTGCCAGCAGTGACTCGAGTCTGAGGACAGGACAGACCTACGAGCAGTGCTTC.

This clonotype was counted a few times. The genes are TRBV29-1 and TRBJ1-1; D is unclear. Germline loops: CDR1 SQVTM, CDR2 ANQGSEA. V lost 4 bases and J 2 bases, leaving 11 bases between the germline ends. This CDR3 has 13 residues. The DNA of the CDR3 is TGCAGCGTTGTGACCGGGGTTAACACTGAAGCTTTCTTT. Translation gives CSVVTGVNTEAFF.

A few counts support this clonotype. The chain links TRBV7-2 to TRBJ1-1; 7 nucleotides agree with TRBD1. This CDR3 spans 14 amino acids. The germline V gene has CDR1 SGHTA and CDR2 FQGNSA. V shed 5 bases and J 5 bases; nucleotides not matched to a gene: 8. The CDR3 region is CASSQRTGGTEAFF. CDR3 coding DNA: TGTGCCAGCAGCCAACGGACAGGAGGAACTGAAGCTTTCTTT. Full variable domain (remainder filled in from reference TRBV7-2 and TRBJ1-1): GAGVSQSPSNKVTEKGKDVELRCDPISGHTALYWYRQSLGQGLEFLIYFQGNSAPDKSGLPSDRFSAERTGGSVSTLTIQRTQQEDSAVYLCASSQRTGGTEAFFGQGTRLTVV.

As to this clonotype: Possible read error: a much larger clone is one base away. The conserved final phenylalanine or tryptophan is absent from the CDR3, which likely points to a read error. The limits of the CDR3 on the DNA are not certain, so only TCRdb's listed CDR3 is given. The chain recombines TRBV3-1 with TRBJ1-1. Germline V gene lookup returns CDR1 LGHDT and CDR2 YNNKEL (reference sequence). The CDR3 spans 13 residues, counting both ends. The CDR3 sequence is CASSQRSEADTFS.

V usage is TRBV29-1 and J usage is TRBJ1-1; D gene ambiguous. With 6 bases removed from V and 1 base from J, the gap between germline ends came to 15 bases. Germline V gene lookup returns CDR1 SQVTM and CDR2 ANQGSEA. The CDR3 totals 14 residues. CDR3 nucleotides: TGCAGCGTCCCATTCCCGGGCCCGAACACTGAAGCTTTCTTT. Translating it yields CSVPFPGPNTEAFF.

This clonotype was counted ten times or more. This chain uses TRBV27 with TRBJ1-1; D ambiguous. This CDR3 comprises 13 residues. Germline V gives CDR1 MNHEY, CDR2 SMNVEV (reference sequence). Trimming cost V 2 bases and J 3 bases, with 7 bases left between them. This chain's CDR3 is CASSLGLYTEAFF. The CDR3, as DNA: TGTGCCAGCAGTTTAGGACTCTACACTGAAGCTTTCTTT.

This clonotype was seen repeatedly, ten times or more. The chain carries TRBV7-9 and TRBJ1-5, with D perhaps TRBD1 (5 bases). Germline CDR1 and CDR2: SEHNR and FQNEAQ (reference sequence). V lost 1 base, J lost 1 base, and 11 bases lay in between. The CDR3 totals 16 residues. The CDR3 DNA is TGTGCCAGCAGCTTAGGGCAGGGCCCAAGCAATCAGCCCCAGCATTTT. Amino acids: CASSLGQGPSNQPQHF.

The gene calls are TRBV24-1 and TRBJ2-1; TRBD2 matches 14 bases. Losses at the gene ends were 3 bases for V and 3 bases for J; bases not matched to a gene: 9. CDR3 length: 19 amino acids. The germline V gene encodes CDR1 KGHDR and CDR2 SFDVKD. The CDR3 sequence is CATSDRTSGRPLRYNEQFF. In DNA, the CDR3 is TGTGCCACCAGTGATCGGACTAGCGGGAGGCCTTTGCGCTACAATGAGCAGTTCTTC.

In its sample, this clonotype was seen a few times. CDR3 DNA: TGCAGTGCTAGAGATGAGAGCGGGAGGGCCGTGGGTGAGCAGTTCTTC. This translates into CSARDESGRAVGEQFF. V usage is TRBV20-1 and J usage is TRBJ2-1; TRBD2 matches at 10 bases. CDR1 is DFQATT and CDR2 is SNEGSKA in the germline V gene (reference sequence). Trimming removed 0 bases from V and 9 bases from J; junction bases left unmatched: 11. The CDR3 runs 16 residues.

This clonotype was seen ten or more times. V is TRBV6-6 and J is TRBJ2-3; D is uncertain. Per the germline V gene, CDR1 is MNHNY and CDR2 is SVGAGI (reference sequence). The CDR3 extends over 17 amino acids. Trimming left V 0 bases short and J 1 base short, with 14 bases between. The CDR3 loop is CASSYSRALRGTDTQYF. CDR3 in DNA: TGTGCCAGCAGTTACTCCCGGGCCCTTCGGGGCACAGATACGCAGTATTTT.

A remark on this clonotype: A much larger clone lies a single base off, so this may be a read error. The gene calls are TRBV12-3 or TRBV12-4 and TRBJ1-2, with 9 nucleotides matching TRBD1. This CDR3 is built from 15 residues. CDR3 DNA sequence: TGTTCCAGCAGTTTAGCGGGGACAGGGTACTCTGGCTACACCTTC. It translates to CSSSLAGTGYSGYTF.

This clonotype was seen a handful of times. The rearrangement links TRBV27 to TRBJ1-6, with unresolved D. The V gene's germline CDR1 is MNHEY and CDR2 SMNVEV (reference sequence). The V gene lost 9 bases and the J gene lost 0 bases, with 15 bases spanning the gap. This CDR3 contains 16 residues. Here the CDR3 reads CASSEGPHSYNSPLHF. The CDR3, as DNA: TGTGCCAGTTCCGAGGGTCCCCACTCCTATAATTCACCCCTCCACTTT.

This clonotype was found many times. The rearrangement uses TRBV20-1 and TRBJ2-3; TRBD1 matches at 8 bases. This CDR3 has 16 residues. Germline V gene data show CDR1 as DFQATT and CDR2 as SNEGSKA (reference sequence). The V segment lost 0 bases and the J segment 4 bases; nucleotides outside the gene matches: 9. CDR3 nucleotides: TGCAGTGCTAGAGATACGGGCCAGGGGGCCGCAGATACGCAGTATTTT. Its protein is CSARDTGQGAADTQYF.

V and J are TRBV29-1 and TRBJ2-6, with 9 bases aligning to TRBD1. Germline V CDR1 and CDR2: SQVTM, ANQGSEA. The junction had 7 bases not matched to a gene; V was cut back by 4 bases and J by 9 bases. This CDR3 is built from 14 residues. The CDR3 bases are TGCAGCGTTGTGAAGGGACAGGGAGACAACGTCCTGACTTTC. Translation: CSVVKGQGDNVLTF. The complete variable domain, with remaining parts taken from reference TRBV29-1 and TRBJ2-6, reads SAVISQKPSRDICQRGTSLTIQCQVDSQVTMMFWYRQQPGQSLTLIATANQGSEATYESGFVIDKFPISRPNLTFSTLTVSNMSPEDSSIYLCSVVKGQGDNVLTFGAGSRLTVL.

This clonotype came up a few times. The rearrangement joins TRBV28 to TRBJ2-5; D remains ambiguous. Germline CDR1 and CDR2: MDHEN and SYDVKM. The CDR3 extends over 12 amino acids. V was cut by 6 bases and J by 4 bases, with 9 bases left in between. The CDR3 sequence: CASSAQPETQYF. The CDR3 region has the DNA TGTGCCAGCAGCGCCCAGCCAGAGACCCAGTACTTC.

There are a few counts of this clonotype. V is TRBV20-1 and J is TRBJ2-7; a weak D match, TRBD2 (6 bases). Germline CDR1 DFQATT, CDR2 SNEGSKA (reference sequence). The CDR3 spans 14 residues. Trimming pared 2 bases from V and 5 bases from J, leaving 16 bases between. The CDR3, as DNA: TGCAGTGCTAGATTCCCCTACGGGGGAAACGAGCAGTACTTC. This translates into CSARFPYGGNEQYF.

The gene calls are TRBV19 and TRBJ2-3; a possible D gene is TRBD2 (6 bases). CDR3 length: 13 residues. V shed 3 bases and J shed 6 bases, with 10 bases lying between them. Germline-derived CDR1 and CDR2 are LNHDA and SQIVND (reference sequence). The CDR3 nucleotides read TGTGCCAGTAGTATTTCCGCGGGGGATACGCAGTATTTT. Protein sequence: CASSISAGDTQYF.

The J gene is TRBJ2-7, the V gene TRBV6-2 or TRBV6-3, with 7 bases fitting TRBD1. V shed 6 bases, J shed 3 bases, and the junction held 8 bases outside the gene matches. This CDR3 comprises 14 residues. The germline CDR1 and CDR2 sequences are MNHEY and SVGEGT. CDR3 sequence: CASRSDRLLYEQYF. In nucleotides, the CDR3 is TGTGCCAGCAGATCGGACAGGCTGCTCTACGAGCAGTACTTC.

The chain employs TRBV20-1 and TRBJ1-2; 10 positions match TRBD1. The CDR3 loop spans 17 amino acids. V gave up 1 base and J gave up 0 bases; unmatched junction bases: 8. Germline loops: CDR1 DFQATT, CDR2 SNEGSKA (reference sequence). CDR3 DNA sequence: TGCAGTGCTAGAGCTGGAAGGACAGGGGGGCCTAACTATGGCTACACCTTC. Translating gives CSARAGRTGGPNYGYTF.

A few counts support this clonotype. The gene calls are TRBV28 and TRBJ2-3, with D possibly being TRBD2 (5 bases). Trimming removed 5 bases from V and 3 bases from J, with 15 bases in between. CDR3 size: 15 residues. Germline values: CDR1 MDHEN, CDR2 SYDVKM. CDR3 region: CASSNPNRGTDTQYF. CDR3 nucleotides: TGTGCCAGCAGTAACCCCAACCGGGGAACAGATACGCAGTATTTT.

There are many counts of this clonotype. The chain joins TRBV6-6 to TRBJ1-1; D gene ambiguous. Germline CDR1 reads MNHNY; CDR2 reads SVGAGI (reference sequence). The germline V and J ends were trimmed by 2 bases and 10 bases, with 14 bases remaining between them. This CDR3 is 13 amino acids long. CDR3 sequence: CASSYRSLPGAFF. The CDR3 nucleotides read TGTGCCAGCAGTTACAGGAGTCTGCCGGGAGCTTTCTTT.

The sample holds a few counts of this clonotype. The chain joins TRBV7-9 to TRBJ1-4; D gene ambiguous. V gave up 4 bases and J gave up 8 bases, with 11 bases separating them. The CDR3 contains 13 residues. Germline CDR1 SEHNR, CDR2 FQNEAQ (reference sequence). The CDR3 nucleotides read TGTGCCAGCAGCTCTCCGACGGAAGAAAAACTGTTTTTT. It codes for CASSSPTEEKLFF.

This clonotype turned up a few times. V and J are TRBV10-3 and TRBJ1-1; D unresolved. The CDR3 is 11 amino acids. V was clipped by 6 bases and J by 3 bases, with 5 bases between them. The germline gives CDR1 ENHRY, CDR2 SYGVKD. This CDR3 is CAISADTEAFF. CDR3 bases: TGTGCCATCAGCGCCGACACTGAAGCTTTCTTT.

In its sample, this clonotype was seen many times. The chain joins TRBV12-3 or TRBV12-4 to TRBJ1-2, with D unclear. The CDR3 is 13 residues long. The ends were cut back, 5 bases at V and 1 base at J, with 8 bases in the middle. The CDR3 reads CASSLPSNYGYTF. The CDR3 DNA sequence: TGTGCCAGCAGTCTCCCGAGTAACTATGGCTACACCTTC.

Many counts were recorded for this clonotype. This rearrangement joins TRBV6-1 to TRBJ1-5, with TRBD1 as a possible D gene (5 bases). V lost 3 bases to trimming and J lost 7 bases, with 16 bases between them. This CDR3 has 15 amino acids. The germline CDR1 and CDR2 sequences are MNHNS and SASEGT. This CDR3 is CASSEDEGRGQPQHF. The CDR3 coding sequence is TGTGCCAGCAGTGAGGACGAGGGGAGAGGGCAGCCCCAGCATTTT.

This clonotype was counted ten times or more. The CDR3 loop is CASSVPPGQALNTEAFF. DNA for the CDR3: TGTGCCAGCAGCGTACCCCCGGGACAGGCCTTGAACACTGAAGCTTTCTTT. This chain connects TRBV5-6 to TRBJ1-1; 8 nucleotides align to TRBD1. Germline loops: CDR1 SGHDT, CDR2 YYEEEE. Germline trimming cut 4 bases from V and 0 bases from J; bases unmatched to any gene: 11. The CDR3 length is 17 residues.